This TCR beta chain was documented in a study of T-cell memory formation after mild COVID-19. Broader study findings: Certain responding clones were present in pre-infection memory, suggesting participation of cross-reactive memory. Of the contracting clones, CD4+ ones lay mainly in CM and EM, and CD8+ ones in EMRA.

TCRdb called the 5' RACE reads again in MiXCR, with one record for every CDR3 protein. The table records 450,000 to 700,000 distinct CDR3 sequences, roughly 18% of them present only once. Turning to this clonotype: Its cognate antigen is unknown.

The germline V gene has CDR1 SGHVS and CDR2 FNYEAQ. Between the trimmed V and J ends, which lost 2 bases and 3 bases, there was a span of 11 bases. The CDR3 contains 14 residues. This receptor was obtained from an adult woman who had mild COVID-19 (a few samples of this study predate the infection). Cell type and time point are not known. Sequenced: PBMCs or a T cell subset sorted from them (not recorded which). The chain couples TRBV7-6 to TRBJ2-7; D is possibly TRBD1 or TRBD2 (5 bases each). DNA for the CDR3: TGTGCCAGCAGCTTAAATAGGGGAGACTACGAGCAGTACTTC. The encoded protein is CASSLNRGDYEQYF.